This TCR beta chain was observed in a study of T cells in Graves' hyperthyroidism and ophthalmopathy. Study results and limitations: Stable hyperthyroidism was told apart from ophthalmopathy by a model built on 13 V-J features. In validation, the model predicted ophthalmopathy. These predictions came a median about 6.5 months before onset. Within blood appeared most thyroid clonotypes that had expanded above 0.001.

The TCR beta CDR3 regions underwent amplification using RNA transcripts as the source. A first-round RT-PCR of the TCR CDR3 used the HTBI primer set. TCRdb re-derived calls from the multiplex PCR reads in MiXCR, one entry per CDR3 protein. The data contain 500,000 to 800,000 distinct CDR3 sequences, roughly 45% of them singletons. A note on this clonotype: Its target is not known. This may be a read error: a much more frequent sequence differs by one nucleotide.

Germline CDR1 and CDR2: SGHTA and FQGNSA. CDR3 length: 15 amino acids. Trimming left V 5 bases short and J 8 bases short, with 18 bases between. Sequencing was performed on peripheral blood or thyroid tissue (not recorded which). This sequence joins TRBV7-2 and TRBJ1-4; D gene uncertain. This TCR derives from an adult man with Graves' disease, either hyperthyroidism or ophthalmopathy (not recorded which). The CDR3 region is CASSLAGSGKEKLFF. The CDR3 bases are TGTGCCAGCAGCCTCGCAGGTTCGGGGAAAGAAAAACTGTTTTTT.